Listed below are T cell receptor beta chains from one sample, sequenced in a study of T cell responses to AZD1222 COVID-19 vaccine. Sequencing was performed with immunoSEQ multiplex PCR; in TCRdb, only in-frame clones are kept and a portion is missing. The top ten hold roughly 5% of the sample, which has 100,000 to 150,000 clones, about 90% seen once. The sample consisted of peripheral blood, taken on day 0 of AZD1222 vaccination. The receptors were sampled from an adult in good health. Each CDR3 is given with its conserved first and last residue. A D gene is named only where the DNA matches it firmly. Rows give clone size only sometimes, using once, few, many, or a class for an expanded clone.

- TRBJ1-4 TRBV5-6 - TGTGCCAGCAGCTTGGCAGGGATACAAGAAAAACTGTTTTTT CASSLAGIQEKLFF
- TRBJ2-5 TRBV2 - TGTGCCAGCCGGAGACTAGGGGGGGAGACCCAGTACTTC CASRRLGGETQYF
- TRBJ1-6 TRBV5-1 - TGCGCCAGCAGCTTGACTGGGGTGACCCCCACGCCCCTCGGTTCACCCCTCCACTTT CASSLTGVTPTPLGSPLHF
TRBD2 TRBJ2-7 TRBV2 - TGTGCCAGCAGTGCCCGTCACACTAGCGGGGGTGAAAGCTCCTACGAGCAGTACTTC CASSARHTSGGESSYEQYF
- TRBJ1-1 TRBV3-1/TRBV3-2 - TGTGCCAGCAGCCGAGGACAAGCGAACACTGAAGCTTTCTTT CASSRGQANTEAFF
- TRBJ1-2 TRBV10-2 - TGCGCCAGCAGTGGGGACCCTTTCTCGAACTATGGCTACACCTTC CASSGDPFSNYGYTF
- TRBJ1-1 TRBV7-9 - TGTGCCAGCAGCTTACCCATGAACACTGAAGCTTTCTTT CASSLPMNTEAFF
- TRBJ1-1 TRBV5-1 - TGCGCCAGCAGCTTGCCAGGGTTGCAAGCTTTCTTT CASSLPGLQAFF
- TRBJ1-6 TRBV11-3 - TGTGCCAGCAGCTACTCCAGGGACGGATCACCCCTCCACTTT CASSYSRDGSPLHF
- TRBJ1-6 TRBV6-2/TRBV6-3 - TGTGCCAGCAGTTATGTGGGGAATTCACCCCTCCACTTT CASSYVGNSPLHF
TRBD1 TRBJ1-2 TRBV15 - TGTGCCACCAGCACCTCCGGACAGGGCGGTTATGGCTACACCTTC CATSTSGQGGYGYTF
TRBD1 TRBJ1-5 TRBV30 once TGTGCCTGGAGTGTAGGGACAGTCAATCAGCCCCAGCATTTT CAWSVGTVNQPQHF
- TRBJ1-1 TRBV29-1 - TGCAGCGCCCTCCCCTTGAACACTGAAGCTTTCTTT CSALPLNTEAFF
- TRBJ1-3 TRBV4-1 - TGCGCCAGCAGCCAAGATCATGGAGCCAGGCGGAGAGGAAACACCATATATTTT CASSQDHGARRRGNTIYF
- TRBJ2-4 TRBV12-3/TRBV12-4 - TGTGCCAGCAGTTTGGCCGGTTTGGTGTACTTC CASSLAGLVYF
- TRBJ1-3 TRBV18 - TGTGCCAGCTCACCAAAAGAAGGAAACACCATATATTTT CASSPKEGNTIYF
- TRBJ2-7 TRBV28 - TGTGCCAGCAGTTTGACAGTCTACGAGCAGTACTTC CASSLTVYEQYF
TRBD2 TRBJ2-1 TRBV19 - TGTGCCAGTAGTCACGGGACTAGTAGAAATGAGCAGTTCTTC CASSHGTSRNEQFF
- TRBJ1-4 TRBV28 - TGTGCCAGCAGTAGCAGGGCCAGTAATGAAAAACTGTTTTTT CASSSRASNEKLFF
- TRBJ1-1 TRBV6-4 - TGTGCCAGCAGTGTCATGAGGAACACTGAAGCTTTCTTT CASSVMRNTEAFF